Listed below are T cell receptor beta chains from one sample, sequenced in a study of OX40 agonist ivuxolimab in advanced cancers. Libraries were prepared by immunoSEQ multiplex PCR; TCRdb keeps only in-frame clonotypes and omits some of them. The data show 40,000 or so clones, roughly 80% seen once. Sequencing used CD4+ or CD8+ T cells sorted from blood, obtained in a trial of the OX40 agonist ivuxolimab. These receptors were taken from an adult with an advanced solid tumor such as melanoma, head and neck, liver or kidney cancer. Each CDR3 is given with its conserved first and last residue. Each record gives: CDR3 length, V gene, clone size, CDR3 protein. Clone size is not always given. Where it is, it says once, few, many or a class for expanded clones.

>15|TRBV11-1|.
CASSFDTQYQETQYF
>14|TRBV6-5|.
CASTQPGGEETQYF
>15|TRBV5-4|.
CASSLASGGADEQFF
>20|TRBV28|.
CASSFRPGQGGLYSNQPQHF
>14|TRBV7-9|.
CASSEGGSTDTQYF
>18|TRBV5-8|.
CASSLVATSGGAYNEQFF
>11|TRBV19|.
CASSRNTEAFF
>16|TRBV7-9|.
CASSLAGGRSYNEQFF
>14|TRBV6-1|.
CASSAGGQGQPQHF
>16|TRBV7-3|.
CASSLRPSDSHNEQFF
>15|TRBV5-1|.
CASSRGTSGRETQYF
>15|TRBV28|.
CATFDSDPFRVEQYF
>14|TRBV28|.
CASSPPTGNEKLFF
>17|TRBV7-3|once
CASSTDAPKTTNEKLFF
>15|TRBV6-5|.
CASRKDRGPTDTQYF
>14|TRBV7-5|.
CARSLNRGPGEQFF
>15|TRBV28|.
CASSLGPTSSYEQYF
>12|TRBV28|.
CAIRTGNTEAFF
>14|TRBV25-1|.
CASSESGSTDTQYF
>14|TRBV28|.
CASTPPGYPYEQYF
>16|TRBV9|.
CASSVTSRRSDSPLHF
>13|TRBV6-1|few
CASSPAKDSPLHF
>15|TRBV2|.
CASSNRDRPGDTQYF
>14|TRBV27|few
CASRPAGYGGEQFF
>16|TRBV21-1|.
CASSKAKPGDTYEQYF
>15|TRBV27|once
CASRYRGLYQETQYF
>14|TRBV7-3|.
CASSFGGDAGELFF
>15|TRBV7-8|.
CASSLARQTGYGYTF
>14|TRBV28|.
CASSTGQIGVGYTF
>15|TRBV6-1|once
CASSGRDRGAYEQYF
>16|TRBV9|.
CASSVGVGGANYGYTF
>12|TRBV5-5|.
CASSFDGVTQYF
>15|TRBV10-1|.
CASSEGTGSTDTQYF
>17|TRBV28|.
CASSSLHGGQGRYEQYF
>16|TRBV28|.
CASSFAGLGSYSEQYF
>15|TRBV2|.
CASSEVRASNQPQHF
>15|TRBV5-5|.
CASSFQAANSYEQYF
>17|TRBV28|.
CASSLYGLAGGRTEQFF
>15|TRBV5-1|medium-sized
CASSLGVGNTGELFF
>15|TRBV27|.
CASSPARPGANVLTF
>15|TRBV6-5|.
CASSRTWTGDSPLHF
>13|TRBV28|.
CASVGVGPYEQYF
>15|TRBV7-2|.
CASSRLGGRGRELFF
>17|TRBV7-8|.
CASSPSGQANNVYGYTF
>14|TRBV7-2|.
CASSLPGRSREQYF
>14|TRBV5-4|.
CASSLAGVQGGYTF
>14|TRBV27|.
CASSLSGWGYEQYF
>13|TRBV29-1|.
CSVEGGRRNEQYF
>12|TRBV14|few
CASSPFGNTQYF
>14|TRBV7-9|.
CASSLTQGDNEQYF
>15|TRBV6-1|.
CASSEAGGYTDTQYF
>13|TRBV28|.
CASRWAVRETQYF
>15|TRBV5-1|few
CASSLDLPTYYGYTF
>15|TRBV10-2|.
CASQGGGSSYYEQYF